This T cell receptor beta chain came from a study of response to subunit inactivated influenza vaccine (dated by TCRdb to 2016 to 2018). Looking at the study overall: The study used deep quantitative T cell receptor repertoire profiling to track responses to a trivalent subunit inactivated influenza vaccine. The study at large found these results: It was suggested by the authors that each seasonal influenza vaccination may recruit only a limited number of new T cells.

Library preparation employed RT-PCR. Sequencing relied on an Illumina HiSeq 2500. Through fastp at Q25 and MiXCR, TCRdb rebuilt clones from the public reads, retaining in-frame beta chains. Entries are consolidated by CDR3 protein sequence, retaining the most common genes and DNA. The sample records more than 700,000 distinct CDR3 sequences, around 21% of which are singletons. The ten top clones hold roughly 10% of the sample. On this clonotype: The antigen it recognizes is unknown. The sample holds no much larger clone one base away, and base qualities are not on file.

Reading from cysteine to phenylalanine, the CDR3 counts 16 amino acids. The DNA shown is the 48-base CDR3, in frame from base 1. V is shortened by 5 bases, J by 0 bases, and the region joining them spans 13 bases. The chain uses TRBV12-3 or TRBV12-4 and TRBJ2-2; matching of 7 bases hints at TRBD2 as the D gene. This TCR derives from a man aged 50-59 years who received an inactivated influenza vaccine. Donor details come from another sample of the same person, matched by shared clones. This sample comprised PBMCs from blood, obtained 5 to 6 days after vaccination. The nucleotides read TGTGCCAGCAGTGGGGGGGCGGGAGCGAACACCGGGGAGCTGTTTTTT. Protein translation: CASSGGAGANTGELFF.